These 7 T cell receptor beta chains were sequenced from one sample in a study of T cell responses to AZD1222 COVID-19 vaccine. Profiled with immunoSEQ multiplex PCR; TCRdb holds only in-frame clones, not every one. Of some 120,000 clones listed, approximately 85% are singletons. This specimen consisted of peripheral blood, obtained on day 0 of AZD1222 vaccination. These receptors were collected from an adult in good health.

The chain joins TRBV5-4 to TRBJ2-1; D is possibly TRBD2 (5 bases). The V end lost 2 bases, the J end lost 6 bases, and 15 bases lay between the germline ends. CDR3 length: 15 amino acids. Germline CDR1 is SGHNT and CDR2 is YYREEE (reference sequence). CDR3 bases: TGTGCCAGCAGCTTCCCGGCCGGGAAGAGCAATGAGCAGTTCTTC. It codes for CASSFPAGKSNEQFF.

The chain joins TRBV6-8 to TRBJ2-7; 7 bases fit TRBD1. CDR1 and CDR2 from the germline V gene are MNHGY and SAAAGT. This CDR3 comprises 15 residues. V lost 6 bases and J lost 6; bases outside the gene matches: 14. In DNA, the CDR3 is TGTGCCAGCAGGGTCTTTGGGACAGTCGGCAGCGAGCAGTACTTC. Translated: CASRVFGTVGSEQYF.

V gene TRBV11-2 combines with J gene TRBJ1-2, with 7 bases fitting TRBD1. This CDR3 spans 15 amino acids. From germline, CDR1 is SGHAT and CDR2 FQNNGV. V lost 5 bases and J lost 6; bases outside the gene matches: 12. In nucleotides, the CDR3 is TGTGCCAGCAGCCCGCGACAGGGAGACTTCCATGGCTACACCTTC. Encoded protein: CASSPRQGDFHGYTF.

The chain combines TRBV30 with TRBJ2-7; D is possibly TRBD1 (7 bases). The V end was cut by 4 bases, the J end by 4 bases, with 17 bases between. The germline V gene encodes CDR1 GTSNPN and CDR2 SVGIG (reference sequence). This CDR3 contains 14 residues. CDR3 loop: CAWTRGTVTYEQYF. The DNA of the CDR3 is TGTGCCTGGACCCGCGGGACAGTAACTTACGAGCAGTACTTC.

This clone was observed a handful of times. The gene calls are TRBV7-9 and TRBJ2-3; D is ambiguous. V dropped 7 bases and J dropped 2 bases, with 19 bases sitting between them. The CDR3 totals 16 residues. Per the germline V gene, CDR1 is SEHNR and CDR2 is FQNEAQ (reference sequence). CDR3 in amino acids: CASTNSPGGYTDTQYF. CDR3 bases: TGTGCCAGCACCAACTCCCCCGGTGGATACACAGATACGCAGTATTTT.

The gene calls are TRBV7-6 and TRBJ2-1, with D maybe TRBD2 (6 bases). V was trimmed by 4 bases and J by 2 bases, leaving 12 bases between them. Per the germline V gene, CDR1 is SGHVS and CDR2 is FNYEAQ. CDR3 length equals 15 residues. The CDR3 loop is CASSSLGGAYNEQFF. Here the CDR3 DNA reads TGTGCCAGCAGCTCTCTCGGAGGGGCCTACAATGAGCAGTTCTTC.

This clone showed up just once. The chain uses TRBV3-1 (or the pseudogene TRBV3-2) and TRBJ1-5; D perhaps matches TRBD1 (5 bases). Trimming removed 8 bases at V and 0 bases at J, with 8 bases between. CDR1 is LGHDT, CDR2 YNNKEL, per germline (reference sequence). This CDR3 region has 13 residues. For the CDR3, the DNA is TGTGCCAGCGGGACCCTTAGCAATCAGCCCCAGCATTTT. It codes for CASGTLSNQPQHF.